This T cell receptor beta chain derives from a study of shared clonotypes between healthy human individuals. Overall study context: A couple of female and three male donors aged 18 to 49 were enrolled. General observations from the study: How much donors shared clonotypes was expected to be affected by sequencing depth.

This clone was counted a single time. Its antigen is as yet unknown. This CDR3 is also generated by other DNA sequences in the sample. The assay ran at deep level. Data came from immunoSEQ multiplex PCR; TCRdb stores just in-frame clones and leaves some out. Among approximately 2,000,000 clones listed, around 92% were seen once. Within Nashville, Tennessee resided all donors, each a Caucasian adult. V was clipped by 5 bases and J by 1 base; unmatched bases: 2. The CDR3 sequence is 14 residues long. Germline V gene data show CDR1 as SGHAT and CDR2 as FQNNGV. Sequenced: naive CD4+ T cells from PBMCs. Subset noted: CD45RA+ positively selected. The chain links TRBV11-2 to TRBJ1-1; the match to TRBD1 covers 9 bases. This TCR was sampled from a man aged 18 to 29 in good health. Some clones in this sample may be carry-over from other donors' samples. The CDR3 loop is CASSLGQGNTEAFF. The CDR3 DNA sequence: TGTGCCAGCAGCCTGGGACAGGGGAACACTGAAGCTTTCTTT. Together with reference TRBV11-2 and TRBJ1-1, the CDR3 gives the full variable domain: EAGVAQSPRYKIIEKRQSVAFWCNPISGHATLYWYQQILGQGPKLLIQFQNNGVVDDSQLPKDRFSAERLKGVDSTLKIQPAKLEDSAVYLCASSLGQGNTEAFFGQGTRLTVV.